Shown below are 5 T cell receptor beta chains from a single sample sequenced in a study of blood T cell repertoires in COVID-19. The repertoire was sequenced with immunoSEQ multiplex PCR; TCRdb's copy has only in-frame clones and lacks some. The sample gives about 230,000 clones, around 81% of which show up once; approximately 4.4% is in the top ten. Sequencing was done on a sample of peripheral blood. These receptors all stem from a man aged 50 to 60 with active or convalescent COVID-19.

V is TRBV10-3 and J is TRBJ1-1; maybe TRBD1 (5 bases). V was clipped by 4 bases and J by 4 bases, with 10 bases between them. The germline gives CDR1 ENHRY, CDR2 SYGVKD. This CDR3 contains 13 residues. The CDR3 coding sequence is TGTGCCATCAGTGGGAGGAGGGGCACTGAAGCTTTCTTT. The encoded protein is CAISGRRGTEAFF.

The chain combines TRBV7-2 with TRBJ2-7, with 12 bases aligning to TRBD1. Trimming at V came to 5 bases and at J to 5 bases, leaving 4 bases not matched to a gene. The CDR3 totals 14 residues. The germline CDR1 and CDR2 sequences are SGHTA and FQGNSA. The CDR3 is CASSRDRGHDEQYF. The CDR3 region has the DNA TGTGCCAGCAGCCGGGACAGGGGGCATGACGAGCAGTACTTC.

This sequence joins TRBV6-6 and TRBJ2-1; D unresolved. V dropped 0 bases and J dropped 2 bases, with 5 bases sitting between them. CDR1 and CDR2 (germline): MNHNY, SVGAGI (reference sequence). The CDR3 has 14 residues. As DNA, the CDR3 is TGTGCCAGCAGTTACTCGTCGGCCTACAATGAGCAGTTCTTC. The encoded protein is CASSYSSAYNEQFF.

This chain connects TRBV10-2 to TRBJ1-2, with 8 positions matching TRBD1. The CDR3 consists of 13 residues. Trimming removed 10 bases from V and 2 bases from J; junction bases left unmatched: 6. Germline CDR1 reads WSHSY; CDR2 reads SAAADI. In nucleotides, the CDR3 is TGCGCCAATACGACAGGGGAAAACTATGGCTACACCTTC. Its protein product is CANTTGENYGYTF.

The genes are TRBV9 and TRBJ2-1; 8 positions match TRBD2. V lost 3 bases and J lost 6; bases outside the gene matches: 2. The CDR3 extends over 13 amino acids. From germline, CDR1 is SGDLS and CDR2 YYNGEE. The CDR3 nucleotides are TGTGCCAGCAGCGGAGCGGGGGTCAATGAGCAGTTCTTC. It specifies CASSGAGVNEQFF.